A single sample is the source of the 9 T cell receptor beta chains below, sequenced in a study of beta chain features in type 1 diabetes. Study-level points and caveats: Moderate yet significant TCRB CDR3 shortening was seen in Type 1 diabetes patients in all four CD4+ subsets.

For these TCRs, the target antigens are not known. cDNA synthesis used the whole RNA isolate, giving expressed TCRB sequences. Some clones are missing from TCRdb's copy, which holds only in-frame ones; the method was immunoSEQ multiplex PCR. The table includes about 150,000 clones, about 13% detected once. Sequences were obtained from central memory CD4+ T cells from blood. The receptors here all came from a man younger than 30 with type 1 diabetes.

The chain recombines TRBV7-9 with TRBJ1-6; no definite D call. The CDR3 is 12 amino acids. CDR1 and CDR2 from the germline V gene are SEHNR and FQNEAQ (reference sequence). V lost 3 bases and J 14 bases, leaving 11 bases between the germline ends. CDR3 in amino acids: CASSLSDTTLHF. The CDR3 DNA follows: TGTGCCAGCAGCTTGTCTGACACGACCCTCCACTTT.

V gene TRBV9 combines with J gene TRBJ2-5; D call uncertain. Per the germline V gene, CDR1 is SGDLS and CDR2 is YYNGEE. V lost 0 bases and J lost 4, with 4 bases in between. CDR3 length equals 12 residues. The CDR3 DNA reads TGTGCCAGCAGCGTAGCGGCAGAGACCCAGTACTTC. This translates into CASSVAAETQYF.

The rearrangement joins TRBV6-5 to TRBJ2-1; weak D call: TRBD1 (5 bases). This CDR3 comprises 15 residues. V was clipped by 2 bases and J by 8 bases, with 16 bases between them. Germline V lookup: CDR1 MNHEY, CDR2 SVGAGI. CDR3 nucleotide sequence: TGTGCCAGCAGTTACGGGGCCGCCCTAGGGGATGAGCAGTTCTTC. It translates to CASSYGAALGDEQFF.

The chain combines TRBV5-5 with TRBJ2-5; TRBD1 might be the D (7 bases). With 5 bases removed from V and 2 bases from J, the gap between germline ends came to 13 bases. From germline, CDR1 is SGHKS and CDR2 YYEKEE (reference sequence). CDR3 length equals 14 residues. The CDR3 bases are TGTGCCAGCAGAGGAGGGACAGTGCAAGAGACCCAGTACTTC. It codes for CASRGGTVQETQYF.

The chain combines TRBV2 with TRBJ2-5; D is unresolved. V was pared by 3 bases and J by 5 bases, with 19 bases between. The CDR3 loop spans 16 amino acids. Germline V gene data show CDR1 as SNHLY and CDR2 as FYNNEI. CDR3 sequence reads: CASSDSVGPSGETQYF. CDR3 coding DNA: TGTGCCAGCAGTGACTCGGTCGGACCCAGTGGCGAGACCCAGTACTTC.

The chain carries TRBV5-1 and TRBJ2-3, with D perhaps matching TRBD1 (6 bases). The CDR3 is made up of 13 amino acids. V lost 0 bases and J 8 bases, leaving 10 bases between the germline ends. Germline CDR1 is SGHRS and CDR2 is YFSETQ. The CDR3 DNA is TGCGCCAGCAGCTTGGACAGGGCAGGTACGCAGTATTTT. Encoded protein: CASSLDRAGTQYF.

A remark on this clone: The same CDR3 also results from other DNA sequences found in this sample. This rearrangement joins TRBV5-1 to TRBJ1-2; D call uncertain. Between the trimmed V and J ends, which lost 4 bases and 4 bases, there was a span of 8 bases. This CDR3 spans 12 amino acids. The germline V gene encodes CDR1 SGHRS and CDR2 YFSETQ. In nucleotides, the CDR3 is TGCGCCAGCAGCCCGGACGGCTATGGCTACACCTTC. Translated: CASSPDGYGYTF.

In its sample, this clone was seen a few times. The J gene is TRBJ1-4, the V gene TRBV6-5, with 7 bases aligning to TRBD1. Germline V lookup: CDR1 MNHEY, CDR2 SVGAGI. After removal of 1 base from V and 8 bases from J, the junction contained 7 bases not matched to a gene. The CDR3 covers 15 residues. In DNA, the CDR3 is TGTGCCAGCAGTTACTTCGACAGGGAGGTCGAAAAACTGTTTTTT. Its translation: CASSYFDREVEKLFF.

The chain uses TRBV15 and TRBJ2-3, with unresolved D. Germline assignment: CDR1 LNHNV and CDR2 YYDKDF (reference sequence). V was shortened by 0 bases and J by 0 bases, with 13 bases between the two germline ends. This CDR3 region has 17 residues. The CDR3 coding sequence is TGTGCCACCAGCAGAGATTTCGGCGTTCTCAGCACAGATACGCAGTATTTT. Protein sequence: CATSRDFGVLSTDTQYF.